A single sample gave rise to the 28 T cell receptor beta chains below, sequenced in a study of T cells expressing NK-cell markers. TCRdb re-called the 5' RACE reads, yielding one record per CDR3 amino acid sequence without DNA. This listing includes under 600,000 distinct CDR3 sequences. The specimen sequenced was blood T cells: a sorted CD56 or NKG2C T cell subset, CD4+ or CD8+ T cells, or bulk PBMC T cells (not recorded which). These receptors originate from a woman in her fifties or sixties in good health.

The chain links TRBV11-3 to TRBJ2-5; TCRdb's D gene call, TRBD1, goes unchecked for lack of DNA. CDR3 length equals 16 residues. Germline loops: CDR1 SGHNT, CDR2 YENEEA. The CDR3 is CASSLDIGTGLETQYF.

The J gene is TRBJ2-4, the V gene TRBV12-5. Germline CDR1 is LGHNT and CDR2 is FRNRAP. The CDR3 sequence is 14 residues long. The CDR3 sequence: CASGLSRSQNIQYF.

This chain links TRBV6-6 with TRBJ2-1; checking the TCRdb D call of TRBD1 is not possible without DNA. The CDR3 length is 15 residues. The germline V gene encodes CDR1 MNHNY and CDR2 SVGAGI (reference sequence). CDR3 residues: CASSYSQTGAGEQFF.

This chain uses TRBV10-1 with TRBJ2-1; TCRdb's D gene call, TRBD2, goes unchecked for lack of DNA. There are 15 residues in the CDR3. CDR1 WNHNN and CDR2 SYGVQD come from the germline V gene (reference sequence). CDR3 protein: CASSVVAGGPREQFF.

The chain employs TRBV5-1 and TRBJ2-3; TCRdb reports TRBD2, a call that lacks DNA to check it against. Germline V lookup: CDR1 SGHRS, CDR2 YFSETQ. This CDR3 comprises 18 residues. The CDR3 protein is CASSLAGLAGGTTDTQYF.

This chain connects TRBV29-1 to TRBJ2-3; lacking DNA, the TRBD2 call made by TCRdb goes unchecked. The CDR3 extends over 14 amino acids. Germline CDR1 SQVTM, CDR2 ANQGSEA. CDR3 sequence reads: CSGRTSGSTDTQYF.

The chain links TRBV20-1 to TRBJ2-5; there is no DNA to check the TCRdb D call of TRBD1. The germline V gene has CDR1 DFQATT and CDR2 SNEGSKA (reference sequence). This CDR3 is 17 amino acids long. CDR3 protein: CSASALAGLKGGETQYF.

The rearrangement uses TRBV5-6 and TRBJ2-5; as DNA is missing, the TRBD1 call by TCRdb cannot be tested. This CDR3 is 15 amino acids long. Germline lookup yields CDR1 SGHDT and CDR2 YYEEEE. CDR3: CASRHKQGWRETQYF.

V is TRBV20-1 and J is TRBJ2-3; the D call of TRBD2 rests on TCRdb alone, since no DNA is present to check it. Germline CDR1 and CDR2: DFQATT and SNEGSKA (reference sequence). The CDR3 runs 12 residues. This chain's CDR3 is CSATGTTNTQYF.

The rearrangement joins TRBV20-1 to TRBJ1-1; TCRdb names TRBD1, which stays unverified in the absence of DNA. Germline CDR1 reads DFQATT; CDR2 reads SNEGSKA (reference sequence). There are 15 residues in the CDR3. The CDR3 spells CSAMRPTGGNTEAFF.

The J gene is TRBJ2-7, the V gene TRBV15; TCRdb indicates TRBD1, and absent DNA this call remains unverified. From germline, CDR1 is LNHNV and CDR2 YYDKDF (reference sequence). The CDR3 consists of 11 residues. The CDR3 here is CATSGGGLQYF.

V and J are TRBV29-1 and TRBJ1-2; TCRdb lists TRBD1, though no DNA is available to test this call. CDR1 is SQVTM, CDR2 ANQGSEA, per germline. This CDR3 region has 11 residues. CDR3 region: CSGQQGAGYTF.

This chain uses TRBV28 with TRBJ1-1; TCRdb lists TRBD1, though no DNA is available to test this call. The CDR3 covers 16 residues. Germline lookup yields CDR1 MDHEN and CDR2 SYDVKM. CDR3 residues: CASRLPGQGAGTEAFF.

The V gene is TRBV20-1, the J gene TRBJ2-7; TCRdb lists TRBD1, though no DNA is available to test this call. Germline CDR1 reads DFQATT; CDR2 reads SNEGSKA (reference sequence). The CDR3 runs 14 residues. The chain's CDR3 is CSARSRDSSYEQYF.

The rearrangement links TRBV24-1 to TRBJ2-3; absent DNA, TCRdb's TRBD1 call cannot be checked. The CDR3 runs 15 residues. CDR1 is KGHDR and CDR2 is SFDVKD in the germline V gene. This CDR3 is CATSDLQGPADTQYF.

CDR3 region: CASSPEGLANYGYTF. The chain employs TRBV5-5 and TRBJ1-2. The germline V gene has CDR1 SGHKS and CDR2 YYEKEE (reference sequence). The CDR3 is made up of 15 amino acids. The full variable domain, with the rest looked up from reference TRBV5-5 and TRBJ1-2, is DAGVTQSPTHLIKTRGQQVTLRCSPISGHKSVSWYQQVLGQGPQFIFQYYEKEERGRGNFPDRFSARQFPNYSSELNVNALLLGDSALYLCASSPEGLANYGYTFGSGTRLTVV.

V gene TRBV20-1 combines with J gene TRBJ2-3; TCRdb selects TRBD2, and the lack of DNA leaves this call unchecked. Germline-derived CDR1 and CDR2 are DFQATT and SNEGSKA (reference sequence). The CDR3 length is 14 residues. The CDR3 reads CSARVRGGTDTQYF.

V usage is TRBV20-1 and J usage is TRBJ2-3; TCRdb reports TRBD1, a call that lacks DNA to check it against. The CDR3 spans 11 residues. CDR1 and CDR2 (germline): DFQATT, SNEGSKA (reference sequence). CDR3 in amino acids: CSATHGGTQYF.

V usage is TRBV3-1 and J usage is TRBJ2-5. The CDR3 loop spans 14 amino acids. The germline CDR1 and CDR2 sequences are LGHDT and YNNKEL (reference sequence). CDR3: CASSPASYQETQYF.

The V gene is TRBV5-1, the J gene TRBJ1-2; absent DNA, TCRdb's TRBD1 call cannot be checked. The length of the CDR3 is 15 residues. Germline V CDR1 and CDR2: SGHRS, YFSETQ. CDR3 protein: CASSSLQGGNYGYTF. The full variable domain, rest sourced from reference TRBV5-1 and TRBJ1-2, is KAGVTQTPRYLIKTRGQQVTLSCSPISGHRSVSWYQQTPGQGLQFLFEYFSETQRNKGNFPGRFSGRQFSNSRSEMNVSTLELGDSALYLCASSSLQGGNYGYTFGSGTRLTVV.

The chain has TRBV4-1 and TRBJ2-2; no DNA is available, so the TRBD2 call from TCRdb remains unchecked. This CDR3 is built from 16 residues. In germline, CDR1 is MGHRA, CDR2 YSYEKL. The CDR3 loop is CASSQDVGLATGELFF.

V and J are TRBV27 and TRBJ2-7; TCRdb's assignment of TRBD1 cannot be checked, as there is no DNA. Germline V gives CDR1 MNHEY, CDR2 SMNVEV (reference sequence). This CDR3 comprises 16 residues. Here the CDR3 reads CASSGPSQGRGNEQYF.

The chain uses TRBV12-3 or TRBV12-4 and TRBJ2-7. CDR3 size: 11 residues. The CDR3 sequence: CASSSYYEQYF.

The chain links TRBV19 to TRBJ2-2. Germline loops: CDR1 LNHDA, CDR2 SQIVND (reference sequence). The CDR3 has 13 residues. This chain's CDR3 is CASSIVGGRELFF.

The CDR3 loop reads CASSPAQQNYGYTF. The chain recombines TRBV4-1 with TRBJ1-2. The CDR3 length is 14 residues. CDR1 and CDR2 (germline): MGHRA, YSYEKL.

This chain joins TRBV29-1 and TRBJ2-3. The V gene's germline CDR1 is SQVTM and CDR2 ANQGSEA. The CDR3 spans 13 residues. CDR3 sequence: CSVAYSSTDTQYF.

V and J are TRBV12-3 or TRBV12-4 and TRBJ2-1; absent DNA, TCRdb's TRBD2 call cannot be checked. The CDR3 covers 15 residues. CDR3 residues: CASSPSTSGGNEQFF.

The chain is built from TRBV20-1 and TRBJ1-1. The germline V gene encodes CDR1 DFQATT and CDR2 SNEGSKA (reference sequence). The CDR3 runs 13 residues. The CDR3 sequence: CSATDRPEGEAFF.